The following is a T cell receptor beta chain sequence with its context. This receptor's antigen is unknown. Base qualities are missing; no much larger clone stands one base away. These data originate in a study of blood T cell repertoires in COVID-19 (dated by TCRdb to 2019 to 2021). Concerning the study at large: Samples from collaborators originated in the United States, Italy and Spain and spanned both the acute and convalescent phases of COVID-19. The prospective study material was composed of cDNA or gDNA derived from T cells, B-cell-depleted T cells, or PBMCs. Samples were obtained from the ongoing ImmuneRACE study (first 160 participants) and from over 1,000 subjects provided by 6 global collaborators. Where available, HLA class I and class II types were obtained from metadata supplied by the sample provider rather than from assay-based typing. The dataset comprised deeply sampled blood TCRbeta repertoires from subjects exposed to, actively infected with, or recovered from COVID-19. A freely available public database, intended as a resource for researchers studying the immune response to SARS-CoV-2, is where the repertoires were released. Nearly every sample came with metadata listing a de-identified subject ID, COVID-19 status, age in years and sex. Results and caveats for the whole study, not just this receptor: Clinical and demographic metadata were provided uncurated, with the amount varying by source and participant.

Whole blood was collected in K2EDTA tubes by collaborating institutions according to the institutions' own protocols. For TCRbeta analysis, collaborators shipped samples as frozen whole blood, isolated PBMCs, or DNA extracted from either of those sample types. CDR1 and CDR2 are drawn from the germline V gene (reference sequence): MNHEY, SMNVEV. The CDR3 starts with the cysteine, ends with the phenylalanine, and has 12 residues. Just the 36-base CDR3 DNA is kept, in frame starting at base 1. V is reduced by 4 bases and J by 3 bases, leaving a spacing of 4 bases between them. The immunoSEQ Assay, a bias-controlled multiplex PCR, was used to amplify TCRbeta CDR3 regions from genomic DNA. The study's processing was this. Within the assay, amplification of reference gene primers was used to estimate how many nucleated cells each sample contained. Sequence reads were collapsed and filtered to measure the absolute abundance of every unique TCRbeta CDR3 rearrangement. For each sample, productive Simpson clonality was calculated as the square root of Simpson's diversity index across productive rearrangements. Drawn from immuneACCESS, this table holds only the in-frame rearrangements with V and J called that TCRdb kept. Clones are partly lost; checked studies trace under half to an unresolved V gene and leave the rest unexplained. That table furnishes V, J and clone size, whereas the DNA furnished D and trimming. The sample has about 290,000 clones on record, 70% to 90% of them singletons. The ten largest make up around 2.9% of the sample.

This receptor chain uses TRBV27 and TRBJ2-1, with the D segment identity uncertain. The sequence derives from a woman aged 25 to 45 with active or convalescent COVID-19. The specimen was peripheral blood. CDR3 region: CASSSGYNEQFF. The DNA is TGTGCCAGCAGTTCCGGCTACAATGAGCAGTTCTTC.